These 22 T cell receptor beta chains came from one sample sequenced in a study of T cell repertoires in cytomegalovirus infection. Which antigens these TCRs recognize remains unknown. MiXCR, run by TCRdb on the reads, gives a single entry per CDR3 protein. This sample has approximately 1,000,000 distinct CDR3 sequences, with around 30% found just once. The sample in question was cultured CD8+ T cells from PBMCs, obtained from culture after CMV antigen stimulation. The receptors stem from a human donor in good health (CMV status not recorded). Some clones in this sample may be carry-over from other donors' samples.

This clonotype has at least ten counts. This sequence joins TRBV7-9 and TRBJ2-3, with 7 bases that match TRBD1. CDR3 size: 15 residues. Germline CDR1 SEHNR, CDR2 FQNEAQ (reference sequence). Trimming took 5 bases from V and 2 from J; bases not matched to a gene: 7. This chain's CDR3 is CASSIGTAFTDTQYF. In DNA form, the CDR3 reads TGTGCCAGCAGCATCGGGACAGCTTTCACAGATACGCAGTATTTT.

The chain carries TRBV6-2 or TRBV6-3 and TRBJ1-5; TRBD1 matches 7 bases. V shed 5 bases and J 6 bases; nucleotides not matched to a gene: 25. Per germline, CDR1 MNHEY and CDR2 SVGEGT. CDR3 size: 20 residues. The CDR3 region has the DNA TGTGCCAGCAGTACGAAAGAGACAGGGTTGGTTTGGGGTTGGGCTCAGCCCCAGCATTTT. It specifies CASSTKETGLVWGWAQPQHF.

The rearrangement joins TRBV7-2 to TRBJ1-2; D call uncertain. This CDR3 has 14 residues. The V end was cut by 3 bases, the J end by 5 bases, with 13 bases between. Germline CDR1 is SGHTA and CDR2 is FQGNSA. The CDR3 nucleotides are TGTGCCAGCAGCTTTAAACGGTCCCTTTATGGCTACACCTTC. Amino acids: CASSFKRSLYGYTF.

The rearrangement links TRBV12-3 or TRBV12-4 to TRBJ2-1; TRBD2 matches 8 bases. V shed 6 bases and J 2 bases; nucleotides not matched to a gene: 3. This CDR3 has 14 amino acids. The CDR3 region is CASSERGTYNEQFF. Here the CDR3 DNA reads TGTGCCAGCAGCGAGCGGGGGACCTACAATGAGCAGTTCTTC.

The DNA of the CDR3 is TGTGCCAGCAGTTTAGAGGGGGCATCGGGTAACTATGGCTACACCTTC. Encoded protein: CASSLEGASGNYGYTF. The chain links TRBV27 to TRBJ1-2; TRBD1 matches at 7 bases. With 2 bases clipped from V and 1 base from J, the junction kept 7 bases outside the gene matches. Germline V gene data show CDR1 as MNHEY and CDR2 as SMNVEV (reference sequence). The CDR3 is 16 amino acids.

The table lists this clonotype with a few counts. CDR3: CASSVGGLSGEQFF. CDR3 DNA: TGTGCCAGCAGCGTCGGTGGCCTAAGTGGTGAGCAGTTCTTC. This chain connects TRBV9 to TRBJ2-1; the D is unclear. CDR1 is SGDLS and CDR2 is YYNGEE in the germline V gene. The CDR3 has 14 residues. V lost 2 bases and J lost 9, with 15 bases in between.

This clonotype came up a few times. The DNA for the CDR3 is TGTGCCAGTAGTTTGGGGGTTTGGCAGCCCCAGCATTTT. Translation gives CASSLGVWQPQHF. The chain joins TRBV19 to TRBJ1-5; perhaps TRBD1 as D (5 bases). Germline CDR1 and CDR2: LNHDA and SQIVND (reference sequence). The CDR3 is 13 residues long. V was shortened by 5 bases and J by 7 bases, with 12 bases between the two germline ends. Full variable domain (missing parts from reference TRBV19 and TRBJ1-5): DGGITQSPKYLFRKEGQNVTLSCEQNLNHDAMYWYRQDPGQGLRLIYYSQIVNDFQKGDIAEGYSVSREKKESFPLTVTSAQKNPTAFYLCASSLGVWQPQHFGDGTRLSIL.

The CDR3 region has the DNA TGCGCCAGCAGCCAAGTCCTCACTAGATACGGTGGGGAGACCCAGTACTTC. This gives the protein CASSQVLTRYGGETQYF. The rearrangement uses TRBV4-3 and TRBJ2-5; D may be TRBD2 (5 bases). This CDR3 contains 17 residues. Per germline, CDR1 LGHNA and CDR2 YSLEER. Trimming pared 1 base from V and 5 bases from J, leaving 20 bases between.

The chain joins TRBV6-6 to TRBJ2-3; perhaps D is TRBD1 or TRBD2 (5 bases each). The CDR3 extends over 17 amino acids. Looked up from germline, CDR1 is MNHNY and CDR2 is SVGAGI (reference sequence). Trimming pared 5 bases from V and 6 bases from J, leaving 24 bases between. The CDR3 reads CASSLIKPQGPGDTQYF. For the CDR3, the DNA is TGTGCCAGCAGTCTTATTAAACCCCAGGGACCGGGGGATACGCAGTATTTT.

This chain connects TRBV12-3 or TRBV12-4 to TRBJ2-1, with TRBD1 matching over 8 bases. Trimming removed 7 bases from V and 4 bases from J; junction bases left unmatched: 6. CDR3 length: 14 amino acids. The DNA of the CDR3 is TGTGCCAGCACCCCCTGGACAGGGTACAATGAGCAGTTCTTC. Encoded protein: CASTPWTGYNEQFF.

This clonotype was seen more than once but under ten times. The chain has TRBV7-6 and TRBJ2-1; 7 bases fit TRBD1. V lost 2 bases to trimming and J lost 4 bases; unmatched junction nucleotides: 5. CDR1 is SGHVS and CDR2 is FNYEAQ in the germline V gene. The CDR3 runs 15 residues. The CDR3 spells CASSLKGAMYNEQFF. In DNA, the CDR3 is TGTGCCAGCAGCTTAAAGGGGGCAATGTACAATGAGCAGTTCTTC. Full variable domain (rest looked up from reference TRBV7-6 and TRBJ2-1): GAGVSQSPRYKVTKRGQDVALRCDPISGHVSLYWYRQALGQGPEFLTYFNYEAQQDKSGLPNDRFSAERPEGSISTLTIQRTEQRDSAMYRCASSLKGAMYNEQFFGPGTRLTVL.

Notes on this clonotype: One end of the junction does not line up with germline, which may come from a read error. The genes are TRBV4-1 and TRBJ1-1; the D gene is possibly TRBD1 (5 bases). This CDR3 spans 17 amino acids. From germline, CDR1 is MGHRA and CDR2 YSYEKL. Here the CDR3 DNA reads TGTGCCAGCAGCCAAGTACCAAGGGACCTAATGAACACTGAAGCTTTCTTT. Amino acids: CASSQVPRDLMNTEAFF.

V is TRBV10-2 and J is TRBJ1-1; perhaps TRBD1 as D (5 bases). Trimming took 6 bases from V and 5 from J, leaving 13 bases between them. The CDR3 extends over 13 amino acids. The V gene's germline CDR1 is WSHSY and CDR2 SAAADI. The CDR3 spells CASRGSGVTEAFF. CDR3 nucleotide sequence: TGCGCCAGCAGGGGGTCGGGGGTGACTGAAGCTTTCTTT.

CDR3 sequence: CASSSGVFMTITEAFF. CDR3 bases: TGTGCCAGCAGTTCGGGGGTCTTTATGACAATCACTGAAGCTTTCTTT. This sequence joins TRBV28 and TRBJ1-1; possibly TRBD1 for D (5 bases). The V and J ends lost 4 bases and 4 bases respectively, with 19 bases between them. Germline V CDR1 and CDR2: MDHEN, SYDVKM. The CDR3 covers 16 residues.

This clonotype has a handful of counts. The rearrangement links TRBV10-3 to TRBJ1-2; 8 bases line up with TRBD1. Germline-derived CDR1 and CDR2 are ENHRY and SYGVKD. CDR3 length: 19 residues. V lost 3 bases, J lost 0 bases, and 15 bases stayed unmatched. CDR3 sequence reads: CAISEVQIRTGSANYGYTF. CDR3 in DNA: TGTGCCATCAGTGAAGTCCAAATACGGACAGGGTCAGCTAACTATGGCTACACCTTC.

Ten or more counts support this clonotype. V is TRBV7-6 and J is TRBJ2-3; D gene uncertain. The CDR3 is 17 amino acids. Looked up from germline, CDR1 is SGHVS and CDR2 is FNYEAQ. V was cut by 1 base and J by 4 bases, with 18 bases left in between. CDR3 nucleotides: TGTGCCAGCAGCTTAGATCTCGACCCGTACCCCCCAGATACGCAGTATTTT. It is translated as CASSLDLDPYPPDTQYF.

This clonotype has only a few counts. This chain links TRBV12-3 or TRBV12-4 with TRBJ1-5; D is possibly TRBD1 (5 bases). The V end was cut by 5 bases, the J end by 0 bases, with 11 bases between. The CDR3 contains 15 residues. The CDR3 region has the DNA TGTGCCAGCAGTAGGGACGGGCTTAGCAATCAGCCCCAGCATTTT. Translation: CASSRDGLSNQPQHF.

This sequence joins TRBV27 and TRBJ1-5; no clear D. With 4 bases removed from V and 4 bases from J, the gap between germline ends came to 8 bases. The CDR3 length is 13 residues. Per germline, CDR1 MNHEY and CDR2 SMNVEV (reference sequence). CDR3 protein: CASSSTRNQPQHF. DNA for the CDR3: TGTGCCAGCAGTTCAACGAGAAATCAGCCCCAGCATTTT.

The CDR3 DNA reads TGTGCCAGCAGCCAAGAATTTATTGCCACCGGGGAGCTGTTTTTT. Translating gives CASSQEFIATGELFF. The V call is TRBV5-4, the J call TRBJ2-2, with D hard to call. Trimming shortened V by 4 bases and J by 4 bases, and 14 bases separated the two germline ends. The V gene's germline CDR1 is SGHNT and CDR2 YYREEE (reference sequence). The CDR3 runs to 15 residues.

Worth noting for this clonotype: The junction shows a germline mismatch at one end, possibly a read error. J is TRBJ2-4 and V is TRBV2; perhaps TRBD1 as D (6 bases). The CDR3 totals 16 residues. Germline-derived CDR1 and CDR2 are SNHLY and FYNNEI. CDR3 nucleotides: TGTGCCAGCAGGGAAGTACAGGGTCAAGCCAAAAACATTCAGTACTTC. Amino acid sequence: CASREVQGQAKNIQYF.

The chain uses TRBV7-9 and TRBJ2-1, with D unresolved. From germline, CDR1 is SEHNR and CDR2 FQNEAQ (reference sequence). The CDR3 consists of 11 residues. The V end lost 6 bases, the J end lost 10 bases, and 10 bases lay between the germline ends. The CDR3 sequence: CASRWSVEQFF. DNA of the CDR3: TGTGCCAGCAGGTGGAGTGTAGAGCAGTTCTTC.

This chain links TRBV5-6 with TRBJ1-1, with 8 bases lining up with TRBD1. The germline gives CDR1 SGHDT, CDR2 YYEEEE. J was trimmed by 5 bases and V by 1 base; bases with no gene match: 7. This CDR3 region has 15 residues. This CDR3 is CASSLSPGGYTEAFF. The CDR3 DNA sequence: TGTGCCAGCAGCTTGAGTCCAGGGGGCTATACTGAAGCTTTCTTT.